These T cell receptor beta chains were read from a single sample in a study of T cell responses to AZD1222 COVID-19 vaccine. Libraries were prepared by immunoSEQ multiplex PCR; TCRdb keeps only in-frame clonotypes and omits some of them. The sample includes about 83,000 clones, around nine tenths seen only once; the top ten take 4.5%. Specimen: peripheral blood, collected on day 0 of MenACWY control vaccination. These TCRs come from an adult in good health. Both conserved end residues are part of each CDR3. The order of the fields is D gene, V gene, clone size, J gene, CDR3 protein, CDR3 DNA. The D gene is left open where the match is weak. For some rows the clone size is stated as once, few or many, or as a class when expanded; others skip it.

D: NA
V: TRBV7-2
size: NA
J: TRBJ1-5
CDR3: CASSLGVGSNSNQPQHF
DNA: TGTGCCAGCAGCTTAGGTGTCGGAAGCAATAGCAATCAGCCCCAGCATTTT

D: NA
V: TRBV29-1
size: NA
J: TRBJ1-2
CDR3: CSVLHHGGTEGYTF
DNA: TGCAGCGTTCTACACCACGGGGGGACTGAGGGCTACACCTTC

D: NA
V: TRBV7-2
size: NA
J: TRBJ2-2
CDR3: CASRQGANTGELFF
DNA: TGTGCCAGCAGGCAAGGGGCGAACACCGGGGAGCTGTTTTTT

D: NA
V: TRBV12-3/TRBV12-4
size: NA
J: TRBJ1-1
CDR3: CASSFPGDTEAFF
DNA: TGTGCCAGCAGTTTTCCCGGCGACACTGAAGCTTTCTTT

D: NA
V: TRBV12-3/TRBV12-4
size: NA
J: TRBJ2-3
CDR3: CASSSVRGTQYF
DNA: TGTGCCAGCAGTTCTGTTAGGGGTACGCAGTATTTT

D: NA
V: TRBV6-1
size: NA
J: TRBJ1-3
CDR3: CASSEDLSGGNTIYF
DNA: TGTGCCAGCAGTGAAGACCTCTCTGGTGGAAACACCATATATTTT

D: NA
V: TRBV7-9
size: NA
J: TRBJ1-6
CDR3: CASSLRKPSSYNSPLHF
DNA: TGTGCCAGCAGCTTACGAAAGCCTAGCTCCTATAATTCACCCCTCCACTTT

D: NA
V: TRBV9
size: NA
J: TRBJ1-2
CDR3: CASSVGGGTIEGYTF
DNA: TGTGCCAGCAGCGTAGGCGGGGGGACAATCGAGGGCTACACCTTC

D: TRBD2
V: TRBV10-3
size: NA
J: TRBJ2-1
CDR3: CAISDEGRVNEQFF
DNA: TGTGCCATCAGTGATGAGGGGAGGGTCAATGAGCAGTTCTTC

D: NA
V: TRBV10-2
size: NA
J: TRBJ2-1
CDR3: CASSENRVNEQFF
DNA: TGCGCCAGCAGTGAAAACAGGGTCAATGAGCAGTTCTTC

D: NA
V: TRBV12-3/TRBV12-4
size: NA
J: TRBJ1-5
CDR3: CASSSTTTRPQHF
DNA: TGTGCCAGCAGTTCCACAACGACCCGGCCCCAGCATTTT

D: NA
V: TRBV7-9
size: NA
J: TRBJ2-3
CDR3: CASGFEGRAADTQYF
DNA: TGTGCCAGCGGATTCGAGGGCAGGGCGGCAGATACGCAGTATTTT

D: TRBD1
V: TRBV9
size: once
J: TRBJ2-7
CDR3: CASNGDGTAGEQYF
DNA: TGTGCCAGCAACGGAGACGGGACAGCTGGCGAGCAGTACTTC

D: NA
V: TRBV4-3
size: NA
J: TRBJ2-5
CDR3: CASFRQNQETQYF
DNA: TGCGCCAGCTTTAGGCAGAACCAAGAGACCCAGTACTTC

D: NA
V: TRBV15
size: NA
J: TRBJ2-3
CDR3: CATSASIGTQYF
DNA: TGTGCCACCAGCGCTTCGATAGGTACGCAGTATTTT

D: NA
V: TRBV15
size: NA
J: TRBJ2-3
CDR3: CATREGQNTDTQYF
DNA: TGTGCCACCAGGGAAGGACAGAATACAGATACGCAGTATTTT

D: TRBD1
V: TRBV25-1
size: NA
J: TRBJ2-7
CDR3: CASSARGQTSSYEQYF
DNA: TGTGCCAGCAGTGCAAGGGGACAGACAAGCTCCTACGAGCAGTACTTC

D: NA
V: TRBV3-1/TRBV3-2
size: NA
J: TRBJ2-5
CDR3: CASSHLGGQETQYF
DNA: TGTGCCAGCAGCCATCTCGGCGGCCAAGAGACCCAGTACTTC

D: NA
V: TRBV3-1/TRBV3-2
size: few
J: TRBJ1-1
CDR3: CASSHTLRGIGNTEAFF
DNA: TGTGCCAGCAGCCACACGCTCCGGGGCATTGGAAACACTGAAGCTTTCTTT

D: NA
V: TRBV7-2
size: NA
J: TRBJ2-1
CDR3: CASSSNRGEQFF
DNA: TGTGCCAGCAGCTCTAATAGAGGTGAGCAGTTCTTC

D: NA
V: TRBV19
size: NA
J: TRBJ1-1
CDR3: CASSTREMNTEAFF
DNA: TGTGCCAGTAGTACCAGAGAGATGAACACTGAAGCTTTCTTT

D: NA
V: TRBV11-2
size: NA
J: TRBJ2-7
CDR3: CASSHGSSYEQYF
DNA: TGTGCCAGCAGCCACGGGAGCTCCTACGAGCAGTACTTC

D: NA
V: TRBV7-9
size: NA
J: TRBJ1-3
CDR3: CASSLDSWNRPGNTIYF
DNA: TGTGCCAGCAGCTTAGATTCTTGGAACAGGCCTGGAAACACCATATATTTT

D: NA
V: TRBV27
size: NA
J: TRBJ1-1
CDR3: CASSPALGSEAFF
DNA: TGTGCCAGCAGTCCCGCCCTAGGGTCTGAAGCTTTCTTT

D: TRBD1
V: TRBV25-1
size: NA
J: TRBJ2-3
CDR3: CASNPGQGYTDTQYF
DNA: TGTGCCAGCAACCCGGGACAGGGATACACAGATACGCAGTATTTT

D: NA
V: TRBV3-1/TRBV3-2
size: NA
J: TRBJ2-2
CDR3: CASSHPPRGHRQSRTGELFF
DNA: TGTGCCAGCAGCCACCCCCCCCGGGGCCATCGGCAGTCTAGGACCGGGGAGCTGTTTTTT

D: TRBD2
V: TRBV19
size: NA
J: TRBJ2-7
CDR3: CASKRETSGSEQYF
DNA: TGTGCCAGTAAACGGGAGACTAGCGGGAGCGAGCAGTACTTC

D: NA
V: TRBV18
size: NA
J: TRBJ1-2
CDR3: CASSPASRGEGGYGYTF
DNA: TGTGCCAGCTCACCCGCGAGTAGGGGAGAGGGCGGATATGGCTACACCTTC

D: NA
V: TRBV14
size: once
J: TRBJ2-1
CDR3: CASSQDRRYNEQFF
DNA: TGTGCCAGCAGCCAAGATCGACGTTACAATGAGCAGTTCTTC

D: NA
V: TRBV7-2
size: NA
J: TRBJ1-5
CDR3: CASSSDGNQPQHF
DNA: TGTGCCAGCAGTTCGGACGGTAATCAGCCCCAGCATTTT

D: NA
V: TRBV7-8
size: NA
J: TRBJ2-3
CDR3: CASSLGRDLTDTQYF
DNA: TGTGCCAGCAGCCTAGGGCGGGACCTCACAGATACGCAGTATTTT

D: NA
V: TRBV13
size: once
J: TRBJ2-1
CDR3: CASSVNSDSSYNEQFF
DNA: TGTGCCAGCAGCGTAAACAGCGATAGCTCCTACAATGAGCAGTTCTTC

D: NA
V: TRBV27
size: NA
J: TRBJ2-5
CDR3: CASSFSQGAIRETQYF
DNA: TGTGCCAGCAGTTTTTCTCAGGGAGCGATCAGGGAGACCCAGTACTTC

D: TRBD1
V: TRBV7-9
size: NA
J: TRBJ1-4
CDR3: CASSFVGQGSEKLFF
DNA: TGTGCCAGCAGCTTCGTGGGACAGGGGTCTGAAAAACTGTTTTTT

D: TRBD2
V: TRBV12-5
size: NA
J: TRBJ2-7
CDR3: CASGKQTSGFSYEQYF
DNA: TGTGCTAGTGGCAAGCAGACTAGCGGGTTCTCCTACGAGCAGTACTTC

D: NA
V: TRBV6-5
size: NA
J: TRBJ2-3
CDR3: CASSYTPYSRTDTQYF
DNA: TGTGCCAGCAGTTACACCCCATACTCCCGCACAGATACGCAGTATTTT

D: NA
V: TRBV7-9
size: NA
J: TRBJ1-1
CDR3: CASSPPGDTEAFF
DNA: TGTGCCAGCAGCCCACCAGGGGACACTGAAGCTTTCTTT

D: NA
V: TRBV9
size: NA
J: TRBJ1-1
CDR3: CASSDSYTEAFF
DNA: TGTGCCAGCAGCGACAGTTACACTGAAGCTTTCTTT

D: TRBD1
V: TRBV5-4
size: NA
J: TRBJ2-6
CDR3: CASSRSAGGRAGANVLTF
DNA: TGTGCCAGCAGCCGCTCGGCAGGGGGCAGAGCTGGGGCCAACGTCCTGACTTTC

D: NA
V: TRBV7-9
size: NA
J: TRBJ1-1
CDR3: CASSSSPSLMNTEAFF
DNA: TGTGCCAGCAGCTCCTCTCCCTCCCTTATGAACACTGAAGCTTTCTTT

D: TRBD1
V: TRBV11-3
size: NA
J: TRBJ2-7
CDR3: CASSSGQGGREQYF
DNA: TGTGCCAGCAGCTCGGGACAGGGAGGCCGCGAGCAGTACTTC

D: NA
V: TRBV6-5
size: NA
J: TRBJ2-7
CDR3: CASSLDGFSYEQYF
DNA: TGTGCCAGCAGCCTGGACGGTTTTTCCTACGAGCAGTACTTC

D: TRBD1
V: TRBV27
size: NA
J: TRBJ1-1
CDR3: CASSGGQPMNTEAFF
DNA: TGTGCCAGCTCCGGGGGACAGCCAATGAACACTGAAGCTTTCTTT

D: NA
V: TRBV6-6
size: NA
J: TRBJ1-1
CDR3: CASRPGQSEAFF
DNA: TGTGCCAGCAGACCCGGACAGTCTGAAGCTTTCTTT

D: NA
V: TRBV6-4
size: NA
J: TRBJ2-2
CDR3: CASSEKDANTGELFF
DNA: TGTGCCAGCAGTGAGAAGGATGCGAACACCGGGGAGCTGTTTTTT

D: TRBD1
V: TRBV4-1
size: NA
J: TRBJ1-1
CDR3: CASSQEVESGQGTFF
DNA: TGCGCCAGCAGCCAAGAAGTAGAGAGCGGACAGGGTACTTTCTTT

D: TRBD1
V: TRBV7-2
size: NA
J: TRBJ2-5
CDR3: CASSADPGQGETQYF
DNA: TGTGCCAGCAGTGCCGACCCGGGACAGGGTGAGACCCAGTACTTC

D: NA
V: TRBV5-1
size: few
J: TRBJ1-1
CDR3: CASRSEGGNTEAFF
DNA: TGCGCCAGCAGATCAGAAGGGGGGAACACTGAAGCTTTCTTT

D: TRBD1
V: TRBV3-1/TRBV3-2
size: NA
J: TRBJ2-7
CDR3: CASSPKGTGGSYEQYF
DNA: TGTGCCAGCAGCCCGAAAGGGACAGGGGGCTCTTACGAGCAGTACTTC

D: TRBD1
V: TRBV10-3
size: once
J: TRBJ1-5
CDR3: CAISEGPGGPNQPQHF
DNA: TGTGCCATCAGTGAGGGCCCAGGGGGCCCAAATCAGCCCCAGCATTTT

D: TRBD1
V: TRBV11-2
size: NA
J: TRBJ2-5
CDR3: CASSQGTVRETQYF
DNA: TGTGCCAGCAGCCAGGGGACAGTCAGGGAGACCCAGTACTTC

D: TRBD1
V: TRBV2
size: NA
J: TRBJ1-1
CDR3: CASTRDRRYTEAFF
DNA: TGTGCCAGCACCCGGGACAGGCGGTACACTGAAGCTTTCTTT